This TCR beta chain was recovered during a study of cytomegalovirus exposure and HLA in healthy donors. CDR1 is SGDLS and CDR2 is YYNGEE in the germline V gene. The length of the CDR3 is 14 residues. The junction had 4 bases not matched to a gene; V was cut back by 3 bases and J by 6 bases. This clone was observed a handful of times. PCR used 60 Vbeta primers and 13 Jbeta primers. Assay used: immunoSEQ multiplex PCR; TCRdb lists only in-frame clones, some missing. The sample has about 160,000 clones; roughly 84% are singletons. The sample comprised PBMCs. The V call is TRBV9, the J call TRBJ1-2, with 11 bases fitting TRBD1. This receptor was identified in a woman aged 18-29 years in good health and CMV-seronegative. DNA of the CDR3: TGTGCCAGCAGCGACCGGACAGGGGGCCATGGCTACACCTTC. This sequence encodes CASSDRTGGHGYTF.